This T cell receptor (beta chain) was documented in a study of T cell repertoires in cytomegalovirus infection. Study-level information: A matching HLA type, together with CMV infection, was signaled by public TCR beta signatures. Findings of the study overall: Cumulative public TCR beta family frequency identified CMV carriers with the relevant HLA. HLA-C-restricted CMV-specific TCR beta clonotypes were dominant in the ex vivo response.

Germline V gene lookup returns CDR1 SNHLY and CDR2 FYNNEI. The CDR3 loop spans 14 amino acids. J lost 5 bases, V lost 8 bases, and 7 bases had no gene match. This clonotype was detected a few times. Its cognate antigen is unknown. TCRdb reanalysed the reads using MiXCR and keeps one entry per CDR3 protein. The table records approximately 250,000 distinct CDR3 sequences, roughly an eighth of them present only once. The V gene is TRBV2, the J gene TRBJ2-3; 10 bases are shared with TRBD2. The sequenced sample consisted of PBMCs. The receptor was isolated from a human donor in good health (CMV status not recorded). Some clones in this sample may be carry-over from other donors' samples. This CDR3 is CASPPGTSVDTQYF. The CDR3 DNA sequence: TGTGCCAGCCCTCCCGGGACTAGCGTAGATACGCAGTATTTT.